This is a list of T cell receptor beta chains from one sample in a study of shared clonotypes between healthy human individuals. The method was immunoSEQ multiplex PCR; TCRdb's version includes in-frame clones alone and lacks a portion of them. The sample holds 950,000 to 1,200,000 clones; 60% to 85% are singletons and the top ten take approximately 0.95%. Sequences were obtained from memory CD4+ T cells from PBMCs. These receptors were obtained from a man aged 18-30 years in good health. Some clones in this sample may be carry-over from other donors' samples. Each CDR3 is given with its conserved first and last residue.

J | V | CDR3
TRBJ2-5 | TRBV11-3 | CASSSARETQYF
TRBJ2-7 | TRBV18 | CASSHSDRASYEQYF
TRBJ1-1 | TRBV11-3 | CASSQQGTNTEAFF
TRBJ1-3 | TRBV27 | CASKESQSGVDTIYF
TRBJ1-4 | TRBV2 | CASSEGQGYEKLFF
TRBJ2-2 | TRBV11-2 | CASSPLTKKFRELFF
TRBJ2-3 | TRBV7-2 | CASSLVAGTDTQYF
TRBJ2-5 | TRBV5-8 | CASSLGSTTQETQYF
TRBJ1-1 | TRBV7-3 | CASSLSANTEAFF
TRBJ1-3 | TRBV9 | CASSPRQGITGNTIYF
TRBJ2-1 | TRBV6-1 | CASSRDPRGEQFF
TRBJ1-2 | TRBV7-9 | CASSHRDRPTGGYTF
TRBJ1-5 | TRBV28 | CASSLGGRQPQHF
TRBJ2-1 | TRBV28 | CASSSGLAAREQFF
TRBJ1-2 | TRBV6-5 | CASSSTGGAGNYGYTF
TRBJ2-4 | TRBV2 | CASSLPPGAKNIQYF
TRBJ1-3 | TRBV4-1 | CASSQVPGNTIYF
TRBJ2-5 | TRBV14 | CASSRGVQETQYF
TRBJ2-7 | TRBV5-6 | CASSSQGSGLTREQYF
TRBJ2-5 | TRBV27 | CASSLDWEGAQETQYF
TRBJ1-5 | TRBV30 | CAWSVPGHNQPQHF
TRBJ2-7 | TRBV6-5 | CASSRSGRTNEQYF
TRBJ2-5 | TRBV28 | CASSLSNSGRRRETQYF
TRBJ2-5 | TRBV10-3 | CAIAGAGPGRTQYF
TRBJ2-7 | TRBV7-2 | CASSHRDSSSYEQYF
TRBJ1-5 | TRBV4-3 | CASSQDTGGYQPQHF
TRBJ1-1 | TRBV7-8 | CASSLQGDTEAFF
TRBJ1-2 | TRBV5-1 | CASSLFFRDGVGYTF
TRBJ2-2 | TRBV19 | CASSPRLPAGTGELFF
TRBJ2-7 | TRBV9 | CASSLAEGYEQYF
TRBJ2-3 | TRBV9 | CASSVEQGGTDTQYF
TRBJ2-1 | TRBV18 | CASSPPRLAGNNEQFF
TRBJ2-7 | TRBV6-6 | CVSSYPERTGSYEQYF
TRBJ2-5 | TRBV9 | CASSVGQGGETQYF
TRBJ2-7 | TRBV7-3 | CASSLDRQGAYEQYF
TRBJ2-7 | TRBV5-4 | CASSLGGDRNEQYF
TRBJ1-5 | TRBV28 | CASGSRGYSNQPQHF
TRBJ2-3 | TRBV5-4 | CASSLVQYTDTQYF
TRBJ1-1 | TRBV18 | CASSPPNRGILNTEAFF
TRBJ2-5 | TRBV19 | CASSIAGSSNPYF
TRBJ2-2 | TRBV4-1 | CASSQSGGVSGELFF
TRBJ1-2 | TRBV30 | CAWSRGGNYGYTF
. | TRBV5-6 | CASSLGQQYEQYF
TRBJ1-2 | TRBV19 | CASNPKGQGYYGYTF
TRBJ2-5 | TRBV7-2 | CASSLGTFQETQYF
TRBJ2-7 | TRBV28 | CASSFRPGTSGRSEQYF
TRBJ1-2 | TRBV19 | CASSSPTGSYGYTF
TRBJ1-2 | TRBV7-9 | CASSPSGGSPYGYTF
TRBJ2-7 | TRBV28 | CASRNPGGPAQYF
TRBJ2-7 | TRBV7-2 | CASSLGRTAPYEQYF
TRBJ2-1 | TRBV18 | CASSPGASGEQFF
TRBJ2-3 | TRBV7-2 | CASSPADTQYF
TRBJ1-1 | TRBV2 | CASRGETEAFF